The 14 T cell receptor beta chains listed next were all sequenced from one sample in a study of OX40 agonist ivuxolimab in advanced cancers. Repertoires were generated with immunoSEQ multiplex PCR, while TCRdb's copy carries only in-frame clones and drops some. The data show approximately 63,000 clones, 79% seen once. The material sequenced was CD4+ or CD8+ T cells sorted from blood, taken in a trial of the OX40 agonist ivuxolimab. These receptors all come from an adult with an advanced solid tumor such as melanoma, head and neck, liver or kidney cancer.

V usage is TRBV9 and J usage is TRBJ1-3; D unclear. The germline V gene has CDR1 SGDLS and CDR2 YYNGEE. CDR3 size: 14 residues. V gave up 0 bases and J gave up 4 bases, with 8 bases separating them. The CDR3 region is CASSVETKGNTIYF. The CDR3 nucleotides read TGTGCCAGCAGCGTAGAGACCAAAGGAAACACCATATATTTT.

This sequence joins TRBV7-2 and TRBJ2-2, with D possibly being TRBD2 (6 bases). CDR1 and CDR2 (germline): SGHTA, FQGNSA. The CDR3 is made up of 14 amino acids. Trimming left V 9 bases short and J 6 bases short, with 17 bases between. CDR3 loop: CASFGGTKAGELFF. The DNA for the CDR3 is TGTGCCAGTTTCGGGGGAACGAAGGCCGGGGAGCTGTTTTTT.

Only a few counts were recorded for this clone. The chain employs TRBV29-1 and TRBJ1-4; no clear D gene. The germline CDR1 and CDR2 sequences are SQVTM and ANQGSEA. V was clipped by 4 bases and J by 4 bases, with 7 bases between them. This CDR3 contains 12 residues. In DNA, the CDR3 is TGCAGCGTTGCACAGAGTAATGAAAAACTGTTTTTT. Encoded protein: CSVAQSNEKLFF.

This rearrangement joins TRBV4-3 to TRBJ2-1; D not resolved. The germline V and J ends were trimmed by 1 base and 0 bases, with 10 bases remaining between them. The CDR3 contains 16 residues. Germline lookup yields CDR1 LGHNA and CDR2 YSLEER. CDR3 nucleotides: TGCGCCAGCAGCCAAGCCCCGCAAAACTCCTACAATGAGCAGTTCTTC. It specifies CASSQAPQNSYNEQFF.

The sample holds one count of this clone. The chain joins TRBV6-4 to TRBJ1-1, with 7 bases that match TRBD1. CDR1 is MRHNA, CDR2 SNTAGT, per germline. The CDR3 spans 13 residues. V shed 5 bases, J shed 1 base, and the junction held 1 base outside the gene matches. CDR3 protein: CASSKGANTEAFF. CDR3 nucleotides: TGTGCCAGCAGTAAGGGGGCGAACACTGAAGCTTTCTTT.

The count of this clone is one. J is TRBJ1-4 and V is TRBV27; 7 bases line up with TRBD1. CDR1 MNHEY and CDR2 SMNVEV come from the germline V gene (reference sequence). V dropped 0 bases and J dropped 4; count of bases not matched to a gene: 5. CDR3 length equals 16 residues. The CDR3 protein is CASSLSAGGGNEKLFF. CDR3 nucleotide sequence: TGTGCCAGCAGTTTATCGGCAGGGGGGGGTAATGAAAAACTGTTTTTT.

V gene TRBV6-4 combines with J gene TRBJ2-1; 12 bases line up with TRBD2. Germline V gene data show CDR1 as MRHNA and CDR2 as SNTAGT. This CDR3 contains 13 residues. With V trimmed by 3 bases and J by 16 bases, 7 bases remained unmatched. CDR3 protein: CASSEGLAGRKFF. CDR3 bases: TGTGCCAGCAGTGAAGGACTAGCGGGGAGAAAATTCTTC.

This chain links TRBV29-1 with TRBJ1-4; D perhaps matches TRBD1 (5 bases). The ends were cut back, 1 base at V and 8 bases at J, with 5 bases in the middle. In germline, CDR1 is SQVTM, CDR2 ANQGSEA. CDR3 size: 11 residues. CDR3 protein: CSVEGGEKLFF. CDR3 DNA: TGCAGCGTTGAAGGGGGGGAAAAACTGTTTTTT.

This clone has just a few counts. The V and J genes are TRBV7-9 and TRBJ1-4; D is uncertain. V gave up 5 bases and J gave up 8 bases, with 12 bases separating them. From germline, CDR1 is SEHNR and CDR2 FQNEAQ (reference sequence). This CDR3 contains 13 residues. The CDR3 region is CASSPTDLEKLFF. CDR3 in DNA: TGTGCCAGCAGCCCCACGGACCTAGAAAAACTGTTTTTT.

This clone showed up just a few times. The V and J genes are TRBV7-9 and TRBJ2-1; D gene unclear. Between the trimmed V and J ends, which lost 3 bases and 10 bases, there was a span of 7 bases. The CDR3 sequence is 11 residues long. Germline values: CDR1 SEHNR, CDR2 FQNEAQ (reference sequence). The DNA for the CDR3 is TGTGCCAGCAGCTTTGGGTGGGAGCAGTTCTTC. Translating it yields CASSFGWEQFF.

The chain links TRBV2 to TRBJ2-5, with 11 bases aligning to TRBD2. The length of the CDR3 is 14 residues. Looked up from germline, CDR1 is SNHLY and CDR2 is FYNNEI. Germline trimming cut 4 bases from V and 5 bases from J; bases unmatched to any gene: 3. The CDR3 nucleotides read TGTGCCAGCAGTGGACTAGCGGGATGGGAGACCCAGTACTTC. Encoded protein: CASSGLAGWETQYF. Variable domain in full (rest from reference TRBV2 and TRBJ2-5): EPEVTQTPSHQVTQMGQEVILRCVPISNHLYFYWYRQILGQKVEFLVSFYNNEISEKSEIFDDQFSVERPDGSNFTLKIRSTKLEDSAMYFCASSGLAGWETQYFGPGTRLLVL.

The chain links TRBV19 to TRBJ2-4; TRBD1 might be the D (5 bases). The V gene lost 1 base and the J gene lost 8 bases, with 12 bases spanning the gap. This CDR3 region has 14 residues. Per the germline V gene, CDR1 is LNHDA and CDR2 is SQIVND (reference sequence). Written as DNA, the CDR3 is TGTGCCAGTAGTATAGGAGCGATCAGGGACATTCAGTACTTC. It specifies CASSIGAIRDIQYF.

This rearrangement joins TRBV10-3 to TRBJ2-1; 10 bases are a match to TRBD2. Per the germline V gene, CDR1 is ENHRY and CDR2 is SYGVKD. With 8 bases clipped from V and 2 bases from J, the junction kept 6 bases outside the gene matches. The CDR3 covers 15 residues. CDR3 protein: CAISWTSGAYNEQFF. CDR3 bases: TGTGCCATCTCCTGGACTAGCGGCGCCTACAATGAGCAGTTCTTC.

The CDR3 sequence is CASSVDLRGLEIDEQFF. In DNA form, the CDR3 reads TGTGCCAGCAGCGTAGATCTTCGGGGACTAGAGATCGATGAGCAGTTCTTC. This rearrangement joins TRBV9 to TRBJ2-1; TRBD2 matches at 8 bases. CDR3 length equals 17 residues. Germline-derived CDR1 and CDR2 are SGDLS and YYNGEE. The ends lost 0 bases at V and 8 bases at J; junction bases unmatched: 13. Combining the CDR3 with reference TRBV9 and TRBJ2-1 gives the whole variable domain DSGVTQTPKHLITATGQRVTLRCSPRSGDLSVYWYQQSLDQGLQFLIQYYNGEERAKGNILERFSAQQFPDLHSELNLSSLELGDSALYFCASSVDLRGLEIDEQFFGPGTRLTVL.